The 14 T cell receptor beta chains presented below share a single source sample, sequenced in a study of blood T cells in healthy people across ages. Next came a second PCR, run for about 7 to 11 cycles, which used a sample-barcoded 5' primer along with a J-beta primer mix. TCRdb independently ran MiXCR on the 5' RACE reads; one entry per CDR3 protein. The table has roughly 1,500,000 distinct CDR3 sequences, 35% to 45% seen once. Input material: blood. Every receptor here comes from a woman aged 18-35 years in good health.

This clonotype appeared a few times. The chain joins TRBV12-3 or TRBV12-4 to TRBJ2-3; 14 bases fit TRBD2. V lost 5 bases and J lost 10; bases outside the gene matches: 8. CDR3 length: 15 residues. The CDR3 DNA follows: TGTGCCAGCAGTCCACCGGGACTAGCGGGAGTGTCGCAGTATTTT. Translated, it gives CASSPPGLAGVSQYF.

J is TRBJ2-3 and V is TRBV3-1; D may match TRBD1 or TRBD2 (6 bases each). In germline, CDR1 is LGHDT, CDR2 YNNKEL (reference sequence). CDR3 size: 16 residues. Trimming took 1 base from V and 6 from J, leaving 17 bases between them. The CDR3 reads CASSQVTRGRRDTQYF. In nucleotides, the CDR3 is TGTGCCAGCAGCCAAGTCACTAGGGGGAGGCGGGATACGCAGTATTTT.

V is TRBV27 and J is TRBJ1-1; 9 positions agree with TRBD1. This CDR3 comprises 19 residues. The trim removed 7 bases at V and 4 bases at J, leaving 22 bases unmatched. Germline lookup yields CDR1 MNHEY and CDR2 SMNVEV (reference sequence). The CDR3 nucleotides are TGTGCCAGCATTTCTACCGTCTTTCCGGGACAGGGACTTGGCACTGAAGCTTTCTTT. Its translation: CASISTVFPGQGLGTEAFF.

The table lists this clonotype with a few counts. This chain joins TRBV6-6 and TRBJ2-1, with D possibly TRBD1 on 6 matching bases. This CDR3 is 14 amino acids long. Germline lookup yields CDR1 MNHNY and CDR2 SVGAGI (reference sequence). V was cut by 8 bases and J by 5 bases, with 16 bases left in between. CDR3: CASQGISVNNEQFF. As DNA, the CDR3 is TGTGCCAGCCAGGGGATTAGCGTGAACAATGAGCAGTTCTTC.

V is TRBV10-3 and J is TRBJ2-5; 9 bases agree with TRBD1. The length of the CDR3 is 14 residues. The V segment lost 6 bases and the J segment 14 bases; nucleotides outside the gene matches: 16. Germline CDR1 reads ENHRY; CDR2 reads SYGVKD. CDR3 bases: TGTGCCATCAGAAGGGGGACAGGGTTAGACGAGCACTACTTC. Encoded protein: CAIRRGTGLDEHYF.

The rearrangement joins TRBV7-9 to TRBJ1-6, with D maybe TRBD1 (5 bases). The germline V and J ends were trimmed by 5 bases and 7 bases, with 15 bases remaining between them. The CDR3 runs to 15 residues. CDR1 and CDR2 (germline): SEHNR, FQNEAQ (reference sequence). The CDR3 DNA follows: TGTGCCAGCAGCCCGGGGGGAATTCAAAATTCACCCCTCCACTTT. Its protein product is CASSPGGIQNSPLHF.

V is TRBV28 and J is TRBJ1-2; D ambiguous. This CDR3 is 13 amino acids long. V shed 6 bases and J shed 5 bases, with 13 bases lying between them. Germline lookup yields CDR1 MDHEN and CDR2 SYDVKM. The CDR3 loop is CASRIGSQYGYTF. DNA of the CDR3: TGTGCCAGCAGGATTGGGAGTCAGTATGGCTACACCTTC.

The chain recombines TRBV10-2 with TRBJ1-1; no reliable D call. The CDR3 covers 12 residues. Between the trimmed V and J ends, which lost 10 bases and 1 base, there was a span of 10 bases. From germline, CDR1 is WSHSY and CDR2 SAAADI. The DNA of the CDR3 is TGCGCCACCTCAACGGGGAACACTGAAGCTTTCTTT. Protein product: CATSTGNTEAFF.

In this sample, this clonotype turned up a few times. Germline is not matched at one junction end, which may reflect a read error. The rearrangement joins TRBV6-1 to TRBJ2-7; 7 positions agree with TRBD1. CDR1 and CDR2 (germline): MNHNS, SASEGT. The CDR3 runs 14 residues. CDR3 nucleotide sequence: TGTGCCAGCGGTGACTTGCAGGGGGCCTACGAGCAGTACTTC. Translated: CASGDLQGAYEQYF.

This clonotype was seen a single time. The V and J genes are TRBV10-3 and TRBJ2-3, with 7 bases matching TRBD2. The CDR3 extends over 18 amino acids. Germline CDR1 ENHRY, CDR2 SYGVKD. V shed 4 bases and J 4 bases; nucleotides not matched to a gene: 17. The CDR3 sequence: CAISGGTTGTTSADTQYF. CDR3 DNA: TGTGCCATCAGTGGGGGGACCACGGGCACTACTAGCGCAGATACGCAGTATTTT.

This clonotype has only a few counts. The chain carries TRBV20-1 and TRBJ2-1; a weak D match, TRBD1 (5 bases). There are 15 residues in the CDR3. In germline, CDR1 is DFQATT, CDR2 SNEGSKA (reference sequence). V was pared by 1 base and J by 0 bases, with 10 bases between. The CDR3 loop reads CSARGNRHSYNEQFF. CDR3 sequence (DNA): TGCAGTGCTAGAGGAAACAGGCACTCCTACAATGAGCAGTTCTTC.

The chain couples TRBV30 to TRBJ1-5; D gene ambiguous. The CDR3 loop spans 14 amino acids. The germline V gene has CDR1 GTSNPN and CDR2 SVGIG (reference sequence). Deletions cut 4 bases from V and 0 bases from J, with 10 bases between. The CDR3 DNA reads as TGTGCCTGGACCCCCAACCATAGCAATCAGCCCCAGCATTTT. This gives the protein CAWTPNHSNQPQHF.

As concerns this clonotype: One end of the junction is discordant with germline, which a read error may explain. The chain uses TRBV7-9 and TRBJ1-2; perhaps TRBD1 as D (6 bases). The CDR3 consists of 12 residues. Germline V gene data show CDR1 as SEHNR and CDR2 as FQNEAQ (reference sequence). The CDR3 region is CANSLGGQGYTF. The CDR3 coding sequence is TGTGCCAACAGCTTAGGGGGACAAGGCTACACCTTC.

This clonotype was counted ten times or more. Relative to the germline gene, one junction end is altered; a read error may explain this. The rearrangement links TRBV4-1 to TRBJ1-2, with 8 bases fitting TRBD1. CDR1 and CDR2 from the germline V gene are MGHRA and YSYEKL. The CDR3 consists of 15 residues. CDR3 residues: CASSQGTGTNYGYTF. CDR3 DNA: TGTGCCAGCTCACAAGGGACAGGAACTAACTATGGCTACACCTTC.